This T cell receptor (beta chain) was identified during a study of blood T cell repertoires in COVID-19. Study summary: PBMCs, B-cell-depleted T cells, or T cells provided the cDNA or gDNA that made up the material.

The V segment lost 3 bases and the J segment 2 bases; nucleotides outside the gene matches: 1. Germline CDR1 MNHEY, CDR2 SMNVEV (reference sequence). This CDR3 region has 14 residues. Data came from immunoSEQ multiplex PCR; TCRdb stores just in-frame clones and leaves some out. Among roughly 180,000 clones listed, around 85% were seen once. Sequencing was done on a sample of peripheral blood. This TCR came from a woman aged 60 to 75 with acute or convalescent COVID-19. The genes are TRBV27 and TRBJ1-1; 9 bases are a match to TRBD1. The CDR3: CASSLDRGNTEAFF. As DNA, the CDR3 is TGTGCCAGCAGTTTGGACAGGGGAAACACTGAAGCTTTCTTT.